Listed below are T cell receptor beta chains from one sample, sequenced in a study of cytomegalovirus exposure and HLA in healthy donors. Using immunoSEQ multiplex PCR, the repertoire was profiled, and TCRdb retains in-frame clones only, with some absent. The sample comprises around 190,000 clones, 75% to 85% of which are singletons, and approximately 1.4% rests with the top ten. The sample comprised PBMCs. The receptors were sampled from a woman aged 45-59 years in good health and CMV-seronegative. The CDR3 runs from the conserved cysteine through the conserved F or W. Each record gives: D gene, clone size, V gene, J gene, CDR3 DNA, CDR3 protein. The D gene is left open where the match is weak. Clone size is not always given. Where it is, it says once, few, many or a class for expanded clones.

.	.	TRBV2	TRBJ2-5	TGTGCCAGCAGTGCCGACCAGCGGGAGACCCAGTACTTC	CASSADQRETQYF
.	.	TRBV6-1	TRBJ1-6	TGTGCCAGCAGTGAAGGGGGGAGGTCACCCCTCCACTTT	CASSEGGRSPLHF
TRBD1	.	TRBV7-2	TRBJ2-2	TGTGCCAGCAGCTTAGCTGGGACAGCCTCTAGCACCGGGGAGCTGTTTTTT	CASSLAGTASSTGELFF
TRBD1	.	TRBV29-1	TRBJ2-6	TGCAGCGTCCTCGGACAGGGGGAATCTGGGGCCAACGTCCTGACTTTC	CSVLGQGESGANVLTF
.	.	TRBV5-1	TRBJ1-2	TGCGCCAGCAGCTTGGATGGAGCTAACTATGGCTACACCTTC	CASSLDGANYGYTF
TRBD1	.	TRBV7-9	TRBJ1-3	TGTTCCAGCAGCGTACCCGGGACAGGGGTGTTTTACTTGGGAAACACCATATATTTT	CSSSVPGTGVFYLGNTIYF
.	.	TRBV6-1	TRBJ1-2	TGTGCCAGCGTAGTGGCGGGGCCACGGTCCTATGGCTACACCTTC	CASVVAGPRSYGYTF
TRBD1	.	TRBV9	TRBJ2-7	TGTGCCAGCAGCGCCCCCGGGACAGCCTACGAGCAGTACTTC	CASSAPGTAYEQYF
TRBD2	once	TRBV7-2	TRBJ2-1	TGTGCCAGCAGCGGAACTAGCGGGACACCCCCCTACAATGAGCAGTTCTTC	CASSGTSGTPPYNEQFF
.	.	TRBV7-2	TRBJ1-5	TGTGCCAGCAGCTTGGGGACCCAGGGGCCCAATCAGCCCCAGCATTTT	CASSLGTQGPNQPQHF
TRBD1	.	TRBV7-9	TRBJ2-1	TGTGCCAGCAGCTCCGGGACAGACCTATACGACAATGAGCAGTTCTTC	CASSSGTDLYDNEQFF
.	.	TRBV27	TRBJ1-1	TGTGCCAGCAGCCAACAGAGTCTTATGAACACTGAAGCTTTCTTT	CASSQQSLMNTEAFF
TRBD1	.	TRBV2	TRBJ2-7	TGTGCCAGCAGTACAGACAGGGCCCTCTCCTACGAGCAGTACTTC	CASSTDRALSYEQYF
TRBD2	once	TRBV5-6	TRBJ2-5	TGTGCCAGCAGCTTACGAGCGGGAGGGCCGGGTGAGACCCAGTACTTC	CASSLRAGGPGETQYF
.	.	TRBV6-1	TRBJ1-5	TGTGCCAGCAGGGAGGGGAATCAGCCCCAGCATTTT	CASREGNQPQHF
TRBD1	.	TRBV27	TRBJ2-7	TGTGCCAGCAGTTTTAAGCCAGGGGGATCCTACGAGCAGTACTTC	CASSFKPGGSYEQYF
.	.	TRBV15	TRBJ2-2	TGTGCCACCAGCAGAGGTAGCAGCGCGAACACCGGGGAGCTGTTTTTT	CATSRGSSANTGELFF
TRBD1	.	TRBV9	TRBJ2-1	TGTGCCAGCAGCGGAGACCGGGACAGGGTCGGCAATGAGCAGTTCTTC	CASSGDRDRVGNEQFF
TRBD2	once	TRBV9	TRBJ2-7	TGTGCCAGCAGCGTAGATCCAGCGGGAGGATTGGGCGAGCAGTACTTC	CASSVDPAGGLGEQYF
TRBD1	.	TRBV4-3	TRBJ1-1	TGCGCCAGCAGCCAAGGTACCGGGACAGGGATGAACACTGAAGCTTTCTTT	CASSQGTGTGMNTEAFF
.	few	TRBV27	TRBJ1-5	TGTGCCAGCAATACAGGCAATCAGCCCCAGCATTTT	CASNTGNQPQHF
.	.	TRBV7-6	TRBJ2-1	TGTGCCAGCAGCTTAGCGGGAGATAGGATTGGGCAGTTCTTC	CASSLAGDRIGQFF
.	.	TRBV23-1	TRBJ1-1	TGCGCCAGCAGTCAAAAGCCGTCAAGGGGCAATAGCACTGAAGCTTTCTTT	CASSQKPSRGNSTEAFF
TRBD1	.	TRBV18	TRBJ1-2	TGTGCCAGCTCACCGGGAACAGGGGGGTCTGGCTACACCTTC	CASSPGTGGSGYTF
TRBD1	.	TRBV7-8	TRBJ1-2	TGTGCCAGCAGCTTAGATTCGAGGACAGGGGCCAGTAACTATGGCTACACCTTC	CASSLDSRTGASNYGYTF
.	.	TRBV7-3	TRBJ2-7	TGTGCCAGCAGCTTAGTTGGGGCGCAAAACGAGCAGTACTTC	CASSLVGAQNEQYF
TRBD2	.	TRBV29-1	TRBJ2-1	TGCAGCGTTGTCCTAGCGGGGCAGTTCTTC	CSVVLAGQFF
.	.	TRBV18	TRBJ1-5	TGTGCCAGCTCACCACGGGAGGCTGACCTCCAGCCCCAGCATTTT	CASSPREADLQPQHF
TRBD1	.	TRBV19	TRBJ1-3	TGTGCCAGTAGTAAAAAAGGGACAGGCTCTGGAAACACCATATATTTT	CASSKKGTGSGNTIYF
TRBD1	few	TRBV4-1	TRBJ2-7	TGCGCCAGCAGCCCACAGCCTTCAGGGGGCGCGAGGTACGAGCAGTACTTC	CASSPQPSGGARYEQYF
.	.	TRBV5-1	TRBJ2-1	TGCGCCAGCAGCTTGTTATCCCTCGGGAGATCGCCCTACAATGAGCAGTTCTTC	CASSLLSLGRSPYNEQFF
TRBD1	.	TRBV5-4	TRBJ1-2	TGTGCCAGCAGCCCAGGGGGCCAGGGGAACTATGGCTACACCTTC	CASSPGGQGNYGYTF
TRBD1	.	TRBV14	TRBJ1-2	TGTGCCAGCAGCCAAGATTGGACAGGAGGTGGCTACACCTTC	CASSQDWTGGGYTF
.	.	TRBV6-5	TRBJ1-6	TGTGCCAGCTCCCTACAGGGCAGGGGTAATTCACCCCTCCACTTT	CASSLQGRGNSPLHF
.	.	TRBV5-1	TRBJ1-3	TGCGCCAGCAGCTTCTCCAGGGCCAGCTCTGGAAACACCATATATTTT	CASSFSRASSGNTIYF